The present T cell receptor beta chain was sequenced within a study of cytomegalovirus exposure and HLA in healthy donors. Study-wide background: Around 180 million T cells yielded 110 million or so unique TCR beta sequences in earlier analysis. General observations from the study: Previous analysis showed most TCR beta V segments were productive about 87% or about 30% of the time. Accurate HLA-A and HLA-B prediction from TCR beta sequences was reported for most subjects.

For this clone: No antigen is known for it.

The CDR3 loop spans 16 amino acids. The germline V gene encodes CDR1 MNHEY and CDR2 SVGAGI. With 0 bases clipped from V and 8 bases from J, the junction kept 9 bases outside the gene matches. Use of 60 Vbeta and 13 Jbeta primers characterized the PCR. TCRdb's copy holds only in-frame clones and misses some; the assay was immunoSEQ multiplex PCR. The listing records about 32,000 clones. This chain uses TRBV6-5 with TRBJ2-1, with 8 bases that match TRBD1. Sequencing was carried out using PBMCs. This receptor was obtained from a female donor in good health and CMV-seronegative. CDR3 in amino acids: CASSYSSQGAYDEQFF. The DNA of the CDR3 is TGTGCCAGCAGTTACTCGAGTCAGGGGGCGTACGATGAGCAGTTCTTC.